A single sample gave rise to the 5 T cell receptor beta chains below, sequenced in a study of T cell responses to AZD1222 COVID-19 vaccine. Method: immunoSEQ multiplex PCR; TCRdb's copy keeps in-frame clones and lacks some. The sample gives approximately 110,000 clones, approximately 84% of which show up once; roughly 9.8% is in the top ten. The sample in question was peripheral blood, obtained on day 0 of AZD1222 vaccination. These receptors all come from an adult in good health.

The CDR3 here is CASINQPQHF. In DNA, the CDR3 is TGTGCCAGCATAAATCAGCCCCAGCATTTT. The chain has TRBV21-1 and TRBJ1-5. TRBV21-1 is tagged as a pseudogene. The CDR3 has 10 residues.

This chain joins TRBV5-1 and TRBJ2-7, with 11 bases that match TRBD2. This CDR3 contains 15 residues. Trimming took 4 bases from V and 5 from J; bases not matched to a gene: 8. Per the germline V gene, CDR1 is SGHRS and CDR2 is YFSETQ. CDR3 sequence (DNA): TGCGCCAGCAGCCGTACTAGCGGGAGCATCAACGAGCAGTACTTC. Translating gives CASSRTSGSINEQYF.

The rearrangement uses TRBV28 and TRBJ2-5, with 10 bases identical to TRBD2. CDR3 length equals 13 residues. J gave up 5 bases and V 5 bases, and 2 bases lay outside the gene matches. Per the germline V gene, CDR1 is MDHEN and CDR2 is SYDVKM. CDR3 residues: CASSRSGRETQYF. Here the CDR3 DNA reads TGTGCCAGCAGTCGTAGCGGGAGGGAGACCCAGTACTTC. Looking up the rest from reference TRBV28 and TRBJ2-5 gives the full variable domain: DVKVTQSSRYLVKRTGEKVFLECVQDMDHENMFWYRQDPGLGLRLIYFSYDVKMKEKGDIPEGYSVSREKKERFSLILESASTNQTSMYLCASSRSGRETQYFGPGTRLLVL.

This clone was found a few times. The chain carries TRBV9 and TRBJ1-2, with D perhaps matching TRBD1 (5 bases). V was cut by 3 bases and J by 0 bases, with 12 bases left in between. The CDR3 has 15 residues. The germline V gene encodes CDR1 SGDLS and CDR2 YYNGEE. For the CDR3, the DNA is TGTGCCAGCAGCGGAGGGGACGGACCTAACTATGGCTACACCTTC. Translated: CASSGGDGPNYGYTF.

J is TRBJ2-1 and V is TRBV12-3 or TRBV12-4; 8 bases agree with TRBD1. V lost 8 bases and J lost 9; bases outside the gene matches: 3. The CDR3 has 11 residues. This CDR3 reads CASAGGSEQFF. CDR3 DNA sequence: TGTGCCAGCGCAGGGGGCAGTGAGCAGTTCTTC.